Listed here are 32 T cell receptor beta chains from one sample, sequenced in a study of blood T cells in healthy people across ages. The use of a sample-barcoded 5' primer and a J-beta primer mix characterized a second PCR of about 6 to 12 cycles. TCRdb reprocessed the 5' RACE reads via MiXCR and lists one record per CDR3 protein. Among approximately 900,000 distinct CDR3 sequences listed, about 48% were seen once. The specimen sequenced was blood. The source of these receptors is a man aged 25-45 years in good health.

This clonotype was seen only once. This chain connects TRBV27 to TRBJ2-7; 9 bases are shared with TRBD1. The end of the DNA is better explained by TRBJ2-5, so the J call may be wrong. This CDR3 is 13 amino acids long. Germline CDR1 and CDR2: MNHEY and SMNVEV (reference sequence). The CDR3 sequence is CAARDRDTETQYF. The DNA for the CDR3 is TGTGCCGCCCGGGACAGGGACACGGAGACCCAGTACTTC.

This clonotype was counted only a few times. V is TRBV25-1 and J is TRBJ2-7; D ambiguous. Germline V lookup: CDR1 MGHDK, CDR2 SYGVNS. CDR3 length equals 14 residues. Trimming stripped 9 bases from V and 2 bases from J, with 17 bases between. CDR3 sequence reads: CASHHPGRPYEQYF. The CDR3 DNA reads as TGTGCCAGTCACCACCCAGGTAGGCCCTACGAGCAGTACTTC.

The V call is TRBV29-1, the J call TRBJ2-7; TRBD2 matches 9 bases. The V gene end was trimmed by 4 bases and the J gene end by 2 bases; junction bases not matched to a gene: 6. The germline gives CDR1 SQVTM, CDR2 ANQGSEA. The CDR3 spans 14 residues. CDR3 DNA: TGCAGCGTTGTTCCTAGCGGGGATCCCTACGAGCAGTACTTC. It yields the protein CSVVPSGDPYEQYF.

The chain recombines TRBV25-1 with TRBJ1-2, with TRBD1 as a possible D gene (6 bases). CDR1 is MGHDK and CDR2 is SYGVNS in the germline V gene. The CDR3 covers 14 residues. With 2 bases removed from V and 7 bases from J, the gap between germline ends came to 14 bases. This CDR3 reads CASSEQRRGGGYTF. DNA of the CDR3: TGTGCCAGCAGTGAACAACGCAGGGGTGGTGGCTACACCTTC.

This chain joins TRBV4-1 and TRBJ2-7; D ambiguous. The CDR3 is 12 amino acids. From germline, CDR1 is MGHRA and CDR2 YSYEKL. Trimming removed 3 bases at V and 0 bases at J, with 3 bases between. CDR3 bases: TGCGCCAGCAGCCAGCCCTCCTACGAGCAGTACTTC. It yields the protein CASSQPSYEQYF.

In its sample, this clonotype was seen a few times. V usage is TRBV20-1 and J usage is TRBJ1-2; TRBD1 might be the D (5 bases). The germline gives CDR1 DFQATT, CDR2 SNEGSKA (reference sequence). The CDR3 totals 12 residues. Trimming cost V 2 bases and J 9 bases, with 13 bases left between them. In nucleotides, the CDR3 is TGCAGTGCTAGAAATCCCAGGGCCAGCTACACCTTC. Its protein is CSARNPRASYTF.

This chain links TRBV28 with TRBJ1-6, with 12 bases lining up with TRBD1. Germline assignment: CDR1 MDHEN and CDR2 SYDVKM. After removal of 3 bases from V and 9 bases from J, the junction contained 6 bases not matched to a gene. The CDR3 covers 16 residues. The chain's CDR3 is CASSFGDRGRTSPLHF. CDR3 nucleotide sequence: TGTGCCAGCAGTTTTGGGGACAGGGGGCGGACTTCACCCCTCCACTTT. Using reference TRBV28 and TRBJ1-6 for the parts outside the CDR3, the full variable domain is DVKVTQSSRYLVKRTGEKVFLECVQDMDHENMFWYRQDPGLGLRLIYFSYDVKMKEKGDIPEGYSVSREKKERFSLILESASTNQTSMYLCASSFGDRGRTSPLHFGNGTRLTVT.

The chain recombines TRBV6-1 with TRBJ1-5, with D unclear. With 3 bases removed from V and 4 bases from J, the gap between germline ends came to 13 bases. This CDR3 has 15 residues. Per germline, CDR1 MNHNS and CDR2 SASEGT. This CDR3 reads CASSEGALGNQPQHF. CDR3 in DNA: TGTGCCAGCAGTGAGGGAGCCTTAGGGAATCAGCCCCAGCATTTT.

The chain recombines TRBV12-3 or TRBV12-4 with TRBJ1-1, with 9 nucleotides matching TRBD1. The CDR3 has 15 amino acids. V dropped 4 bases and J dropped 6; count of bases not matched to a gene: 9. DNA of the CDR3: TGTGCCAGCAGTTCGACGACAGGGGGTCGTGCTGAAGCTTTCTTT. Translated, it gives CASSSTTGGRAEAFF.

CDR3 nucleotide sequence: TGTGCCAGCAGCCTTATAGCGGGGGGGCCTGCAGATGAGCAGTTCTTC. Its protein is CASSLIAGGPADEQFF. The V gene is TRBV7-3, the J gene TRBJ2-7; 11 bases are a match to TRBD2. The assigned J gene may be wrong: the sequence end matches TRBJ2-1 better. Germline CDR1 SGHTA, CDR2 FQGTGA. CDR3 size: 16 residues.

V gene TRBV29-1 combines with J gene TRBJ2-3, with a possible D match to TRBD2 (6 bases). The V end was cut by 7 bases, the J end by 2 bases, with 13 bases between. The CDR3 contains 13 residues. Germline loops: CDR1 SQVTM, CDR2 ANQGSEA. CDR3 sequence: CSAPGGNTDTQYF. CDR3 bases: TGCAGCGCTCCTGGGGGGAACACAGATACGCAGTATTTT.

The chain combines TRBV7-3 with TRBJ2-3; 7 bases align to TRBD1. This CDR3 spans 15 amino acids. V lost 5 bases, J lost 2 bases, and 7 bases stayed unmatched. Germline values: CDR1 SGHTA, CDR2 FQGTGA. CDR3 sequence: CASSQGTDVTDTQYF. DNA for the CDR3: TGTGCCAGCAGCCAAGGGACAGATGTCACAGATACGCAGTATTTT.

The V gene is TRBV6-2 or TRBV6-3, the J gene TRBJ2-5, with TRBD2 matching over 10 bases. Germline CDR1 is MNHEY and CDR2 is SVGEGT. The CDR3 loop spans 17 amino acids. V was pared by 2 bases and J by 2 bases, with 8 bases of the junction left unmatched. The CDR3 spells CASSYEASGGLQETQYF. For the CDR3, the DNA is TGTGCCAGCAGTTACGAGGCTAGCGGGGGTTTACAAGAGACCCAGTACTTC.

In its sample, this clonotype was seen a few times. The rearrangement joins TRBV6-5 to TRBJ1-2, with 11 bases identical to TRBD1. Germline V CDR1 and CDR2: MNHEY, SVGAGI. This CDR3 is 14 amino acids long. The J segment lost 2 bases and the V segment lost 7 bases, leaving 3 bases of the junction unmatched. The CDR3 DNA is TGTGCCAGCACTCGGACAGGGGGCAACTATGGCTACACCTTC. Amino acids: CASTRTGGNYGYTF.

In this sample, this clonotype turned up a few times. The chain carries TRBV27 and TRBJ2-5; 7 positions agree with TRBD1. This CDR3 has 15 amino acids. CDR1 is MNHEY and CDR2 is SMNVEV in the germline V gene (reference sequence). J was trimmed by 5 bases and V by 5 bases; bases with no gene match: 11. DNA of the CDR3: TGTGCCAGCAGTCCGGGACAGACTGAGGGGGAGACCCAGTACTTC. It encodes CASSPGQTEGETQYF.

This clonotype has a handful of counts. This sequence joins TRBV29-1 and TRBJ1-2; a weak D match, TRBD1 (6 bases). V was trimmed by 0 bases and J by 7 bases, leaving 15 bases between them. This CDR3 spans 14 amino acids. CDR1 is SQVTM, CDR2 ANQGSEA, per germline. CDR3 region: CSVEDLQGKGGYTF. The CDR3 nucleotides read TGCAGCGTTGAAGACCTACAGGGAAAGGGTGGCTACACCTTC.

This clonotype was recorded only once. V usage is TRBV2 and J usage is TRBJ2-4; 8 bases are shared with TRBD1. The DNA end lines up better with TRBJ2-7; the J call may be wrong. The V gene's germline CDR1 is SNHLY and CDR2 FYNNEI. This CDR3 comprises 12 residues. Here the CDR3 reads CASSDRGHEQYF. CDR3 sequence (DNA): TGTGCCAGCAGCGACAGGGGCCACGAGCAGTACTTC.

The sample holds many counts of this clonotype. V gene TRBV5-1 combines with J gene TRBJ2-3; 7 nucleotides align to TRBD2. Germline assignment: CDR1 SGHRS and CDR2 YFSETQ. The CDR3 has 16 residues. The ends lost 4 bases at V and 1 base at J; junction bases unmatched: 9. CDR3 in amino acids: CASSQLASGGTDTQYF. The CDR3, as DNA: TGCGCCAGCAGCCAATTGGCTAGCGGTGGCACAGATACGCAGTATTTT.

Notes on this clonotype: Its ends do not fully match the called genes, so a read error is possible. J is TRBJ2-3 and V is TRBV7-2, with 14 bases fitting TRBD2. CDR3 length: 17 residues. Germline V gene sequence: CDR1 SGHTA, CDR2 FQGNSA. CDR3 coding DNA: TGTGCCAGCAGCTGGGCGGGACTAGCGGGAGAAACAGATACGAAGTATTTT. Amino acids: CASSWAGLAGETDTKYF.

This clonotype was counted ten times or more. The V call is TRBV25-1, the J call TRBJ1-2; perhaps TRBD1 as D (5 bases). V was pared by 2 bases and J by 7 bases, with 14 bases between. The CDR3 sequence is 14 residues long. The germline gives CDR1 MGHDK, CDR2 SYGVNS. CDR3 nucleotide sequence: TGTGCCAGCAGTGAAGGGGGGGAGGCGTCTGGCTACACCTTC. This gives the protein CASSEGGEASGYTF.

J is TRBJ1-4 and V is TRBV30, with 8 bases identical to TRBD1. V trimming: 3 bases; J trimming: 7 bases; junction bases outside the gene matches: 7. There are 14 residues in the CDR3. CDR1 is GTSNPN, CDR2 SVGIG, per germline (reference sequence). CDR3 DNA sequence: TGTGCCTGGAGGGTGCGGGACAGGCCTGAAAAACTGTTTTTT. It yields the protein CAWRVRDRPEKLFF.

Only a few counts were recorded for this clonotype. Here the CDR3 DNA reads TGCGCCAGCAGCCCGAGTACACCAGGGGACACTGAAGCTTTCTTT. The encoded protein is CASSPSTPGDTEAFF. The gene calls are TRBV4-1 and TRBJ1-1; TRBD1 might be the D (6 bases). From germline, CDR1 is MGHRA and CDR2 YSYEKL. Trimming pared 4 bases from V and 3 bases from J, leaving 15 bases between. CDR3 length: 15 amino acids.

As for this clonotype: With a much larger clone just one base away, this may be a read error. The J gene is TRBJ2-1, the V gene TRBV20-1; 8 bases map to TRBD2. The closer fit of TRBJ2-7 to the DNA end suggests the J call may be wrong. Germline CDR1 is DFQATT and CDR2 is SNEGSKA (reference sequence). The CDR3 is 16 residues long. CDR3 in amino acids: CSARDLAGSSYNEQYF. CDR3 nucleotides: TGCAGTGCTAGGGACTTAGCGGGGAGCTCCTACAATGAGCAGTACTTC.

The table lists this clonotype with a few counts. This sequence joins TRBV12-3 or TRBV12-4 and TRBJ2-2, with D maybe TRBD2 (6 bases). Trimming removed 5 bases from V and 4 bases from J, with 17 bases in between. CDR3 length: 16 residues. Written as DNA, the CDR3 is TGTGCCAGCAGTCCCCGAAGCGGGTCAATCACCGGGGAGCTGTTTTTT. It translates to CASSPRSGSITGELFF.

This clonotype was seen only a few times. This chain links TRBV7-2 with TRBJ2-1; 10 bases agree with TRBD2. Trimming removed 8 bases from V and 3 bases from J; junction bases left unmatched: 4. Germline CDR1 reads SGHTA; CDR2 reads FQGNSA. This CDR3 has 14 residues. CDR3 sequence (DNA): TGTGCCAGCCATAGCGGGGGGCTCTACAATGAGCAGTTCTTC. Its translation is CASHSGGLYNEQFF.

This clonotype has a handful of counts. The chain employs TRBV29-1 and TRBJ2-7; D unresolved. Deletions cut 2 bases from V and 3 bases from J, with 5 bases between. The CDR3 is made up of 11 amino acids. The germline CDR1 and CDR2 sequences are SQVTM and ANQGSEA. CDR3 protein: CSVESFYEQYF. The CDR3 DNA follows: TGCAGCGTTGAATCTTTCTACGAGCAGTACTTC.

The chain has TRBV9 and TRBJ1-2, with D hard to call. The CDR3 extends over 14 amino acids. CDR1 SGDLS and CDR2 YYNGEE come from the germline V gene. V lost 0 bases, J lost 8 bases, and 14 bases lay in between. The CDR3 region has the DNA TGTGCCAGCAGCGTAGCCGCGGGCATGGACGGCTACACCTTC. Translating gives CASSVAAGMDGYTF.

The rearrangement joins TRBV28 to TRBJ2-1; perhaps TRBD2 as D (5 bases). The V end was cut by 6 bases, the J end by 8 bases, with 11 bases between. The CDR3 has 12 amino acids. Germline CDR1 MDHEN, CDR2 SYDVKM. The CDR3 here is CASRTAGHEQFF. The CDR3 DNA sequence: TGTGCCAGCAGAACCGCGGGCCATGAGCAGTTCTTC.

This clonotype was recorded a few times. The CDR3 spells CATSETGQPAQETQYF. The CDR3 DNA sequence: TGTGCCACCAGTGAGACCGGGCAGCCTGCCCAAGAGACCCAGTACTTC. The V gene is TRBV24-1, the J gene TRBJ2-5; no firm D call. Per germline, CDR1 KGHDR and CDR2 SFDVKD. With 4 bases removed from V and 1 base from J, the gap between germline ends came to 15 bases. The CDR3 is 16 amino acids.

This clonotype has only a few counts. The V call is TRBV28, the J call TRBJ2-3; tentative D call: TRBD1 (5 bases). V was cut by 1 base and J by 8 bases, with 7 bases left in between. Per the germline V gene, CDR1 is MDHEN and CDR2 is SYDVKM. The CDR3 has 12 residues. CDR3 protein: CASSLSRGTQYF. The CDR3 DNA reads as TGTGCCAGCAGTTTATCAAGGGGTACGCAGTATTTT.

The chain uses TRBV13 and TRBJ2-7; 7 bases agree with TRBD2. J gave up 2 bases and V 4 bases, and 5 bases lay outside the gene matches. Germline values: CDR1 PRHDT, CDR2 FYEKMQ (reference sequence). The CDR3 has 14 residues. The CDR3 coding sequence is TGTGCCAGCAGCTCCGGGACTACTCCCTACGAGCAGTACTTC. This gives the protein CASSSGTTPYEQYF. The whole variable domain, remainder taken from reference TRBV13 and TRBJ2-7, is AAGVIQSPRHLIKEKRETATLKCYPIPRHDTVYWYQQGPGQDPQFLISFYEKMQSDKGSIPDRFSAQQFSDYHSELNMSSLELGDSALYFCASSSGTTPYEQYFGPGTRLTVT.

V is TRBV27 and J is TRBJ1-6; tentative D call: TRBD1 (6 bases). Germline assignment: CDR1 MNHEY and CDR2 SMNVEV (reference sequence). This CDR3 is built from 15 residues. The V end lost 3 bases, the J end lost 5 bases, and 11 bases lay between the germline ends. CDR3 DNA sequence: TGTGCCAGCAGTTTGTTCAGGGGAGATAATTCACCCCTCCACTTT. Its translation: CASSLFRGDNSPLHF.